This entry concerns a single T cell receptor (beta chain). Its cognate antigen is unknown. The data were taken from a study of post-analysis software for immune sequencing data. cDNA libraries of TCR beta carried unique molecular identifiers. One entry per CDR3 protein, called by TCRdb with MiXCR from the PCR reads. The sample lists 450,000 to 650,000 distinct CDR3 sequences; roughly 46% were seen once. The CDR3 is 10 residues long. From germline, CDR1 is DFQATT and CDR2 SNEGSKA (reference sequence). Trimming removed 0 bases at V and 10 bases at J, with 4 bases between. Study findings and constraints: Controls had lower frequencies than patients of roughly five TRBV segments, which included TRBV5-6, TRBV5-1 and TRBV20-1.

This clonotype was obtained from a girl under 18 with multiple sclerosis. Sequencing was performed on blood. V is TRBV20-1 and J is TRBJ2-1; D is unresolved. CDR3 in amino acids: CSAREGEQFF. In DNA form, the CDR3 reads TGCAGTGCTAGAGAGGGCGAGCAGTTCTTC.